This T cell receptor beta chain derives from a study of cytomegalovirus exposure and HLA in healthy donors. General study points: With further analysis later on, most CMV-associated TCR beta chains appeared HLA-restricted. As immune exposure information, only CMV serostatus was available. Common viral pathogens were later found to be apparently linked to several of the most significant clusters. Differences between HLA loci emerged in a later analysis of TCR association rates, with DRB1 most and HLA-C fewest.

A multiplex PCR was run with 60 Vbeta primers and 13 Jbeta primers. Repertoires were generated with immunoSEQ multiplex PCR, while TCRdb's copy carries only in-frame clones and drops some. The table lists about 170,000 clones, 80% of them singletons. Concerning this clone: Antigen specificity is unknown.

This CDR3 has 12 amino acids. V was pared by 3 bases and J by 2 bases, with 5 bases between. CDR1 is KGHSH, CDR2 LQKENI, per germline. The chain has TRBV18 and TRBJ2-7; D is unresolved. The clonotype comes from a male donor in good health and CMV-seronegative. Sequenced input: PBMCs. The CDR3 region has the DNA TGTGCCAGCTCACCGCCTACCTACGAGCAGTACTTC. Translating gives CASSPPTYEQYF.